The 5 T cell receptor gamma chains below all came from one sample that was sequenced in a study of gamma delta lymphoproliferative disorders and STAT genes. TCRdb re-called clones from the multiplex PCR reads via CATT. The sample holds 1,500 to 2,000 gamma-chain clones, over 8% seen once. PBMCs from patients and controls supplied the genomic DNA for sequencing. The source material was blood. Every receptor here comes from a human donor in good health.

In its sample, this clone ranks as medium-sized (0.01 to 0.1%). V gene TRGV3 combines with J gene TRGJ1 or TRGJ2. The J gene, missing from TCRdb, was assigned here through DNA to germline matching. CDR3 size: 11 residues. V was clipped by 3 bases and J by 6 bases; unmatched bases: 2. The germline V gene has CDR1 VTNTFY and CDR2 YDVSTARD (reference sequence). The CDR3 loop is CATWDGYKKLF. The CDR3 DNA reads as TGTGCCACCTGGGACGGTTATAAGAAACTCTTT.

V and J are TRGV8 and TRGJP1. The J gene comes from matching the DNA to germline here; TCRdb lacks it. With 0 bases clipped from V and 6 bases from J, the junction kept 16 bases outside the gene matches. Germline CDR1 reads VENAVY; CDR2 reads YDSYNSRV. The CDR3 consists of 18 residues. This CDR3 reads CATWDRSALSDPGWFKIF. Here the CDR3 DNA reads TGTGCCACCTGGGATAGGTCTGCGCTCAGTGACCCTGGTTGGTTCAAGATATTT.

By share, this clone counts as medium-sized. V is TRGV3 and J is TRGJ1 or TRGJ2. This CDR3 contains 9 residues. Germline V gene lookup returns CDR1 VTNTFY and CDR2 YDVSTARD (reference sequence). The ends lost 6 bases at V and 12 bases at J; junction bases unmatched: 5. The CDR3 loop is CATWSLKLF. CDR3 bases: TGTGCCACCTGGTCCCTGAAACTCTTT.

This clone is deemed medium-sized. The rearrangement links TRGV8 to TRGJ1 or TRGJ2. No J segment appears in TCRdb, so it was assigned here by matching the sequence to germline. The CDR3 is made up of 12 amino acids. The junction had 5 bases not matched to a gene; V was cut back by 3 bases and J by 6 bases. CDR1 is VENAVY and CDR2 is YDSYNSRV in the germline V gene. The DNA of the CDR3 is TGTGCCACCTGGGATCGGTGTTATAAGAAACTCTTT. This encodes CATWDRCYKKLF.

The V gene is TRGV3, the J gene TRGJ1 or TRGJ2. Matching the DNA to germline supplied the J gene, which TCRdb does not give. CDR1 and CDR2 (germline): VTNTFY, YDVSTARD (reference sequence). With 0 bases clipped from V and 0 bases from J, the junction kept 14 bases outside the gene matches. The CDR3 contains 18 residues. The CDR3, as DNA: TGTGCCACCTGGGACAGGCTACACCGATCTCTGAATTATTATAAGAAACTCTTT. Translated, it gives CATWDRLHRSLNYYKKLF.